This TCR beta chain was observed in a study of control samples from healthy donors and cancer patients. TCRdb keeps only in-frame clones here, not all; method: immunoSEQ multiplex PCR. The repertoire holds 170,000 or so clones, with 85% to 95% as singletons. This CDR3 is built from 13 residues. The germline gives CDR1 MNHEY, CDR2 SVGAGI. Trimming shortened V by 7 bases and J by 1 base, and 10 bases separated the two germline ends. This clonotype was sampled from a woman between 18 and 29 years old in good health. The chain joins TRBV6-5 to TRBJ1-1; D is uncertain. Sequenced input: blood. The CDR3 coding sequence is TGTGCCAGCACCAAAATAAGGAACACTGAAGCTTTCTTT. This sequence encodes CASTKIRNTEAFF.